The TCR beta chain described here comes from a study of shared clonotypes between healthy human individuals. Naive CD8 cells comprised CD45RO-negative, CCR7-positively selected cells, excluding terminally differentiated effector memory CD45RA+ cells. Germline V CDR1 and CDR2: MNHEY, SMNVEV (reference sequence). The CDR3 sequence is 15 residues long. Unmatched junction bases numbered 11, after V lost 6 bases and J lost 5 bases. Here immunoSEQ multiplex PCR was the method, and the copy in TCRdb shows in-frame clones only, minus some. The sample lists about 2.1 million clones; 93% were seen once. The chain is built from TRBV27 and TRBJ1-2, with 8 bases identical to TRBD1. Sequencing was performed on naive CD8+ T cells from PBMCs. The clonotype was recovered from a man aged 18-30 years in good health. Some clones in this sample may be carry-over from other donors' samples. CDR3 nucleotide sequence: TGTGCCAGCAGGGAGAGACAGGGGACCCCTTATGGCTACACCTTC. Protein sequence: CASRERQGTPYGYTF.